Each of the 17 T cell receptor beta chains below was sequenced from the same sample in a study of T-cell reconstitution after alpha-beta-depleted transplantation in children. TCRbeta library construction was performed incorporating unique molecular identifiers. TCRdb redid the calling of the PCR reads with MiXCR, one entry per CDR3 protein. This table has about 540,000 distinct CDR3 sequences, about a sixth appearing once. This sample comprised PBMCs from the stem cell graft donor, obtained from the stem cell graft. These TCRs come from a human donor who donated a stem cell graft to a child with acute lymphoblastic leukemia.

V gene TRBV6-5 combines with J gene TRBJ1-1; 9 bases map to TRBD1. Germline V gene data show CDR1 as MNHEY and CDR2 as SVGAGI. With 4 bases clipped from V and 5 bases from J, the junction kept 5 bases outside the gene matches. The CDR3 loop spans 14 amino acids. The CDR3, as DNA: TGTGCCAGCAGTTCGCGGACAGGGGTTACTGAAGCTTTCTTT. Its protein is CASSSRTGVTEAFF.

The V call is TRBV12-3 or TRBV12-4, the J call TRBJ2-1, with D perhaps TRBD2 (7 bases). The CDR3 extends over 14 amino acids. The ends were cut back, 0 bases at V and 6 bases at J, with 9 bases in the middle. CDR3 in amino acids: CASSLAGGANEQFF. The DNA for the CDR3 is TGTGCCAGCAGTTTAGCGGGGGGGGCCAATGAGCAGTTCTTC.

In its sample, this clonotype was seen a few times. The genes are TRBV5-1 and TRBJ2-5; a weak D match, TRBD1 (5 bases). This CDR3 has 14 amino acids. V was cut by 3 bases and J by 5 bases, with 14 bases left in between. Per germline, CDR1 SGHRS and CDR2 YFSETQ. This chain's CDR3 is CASSSGAFGETQYF. The CDR3 coding sequence is TGCGCCAGCAGCTCTGGGGCTTTTGGGGAGACCCAGTACTTC.

V gene TRBV20-1 combines with J gene TRBJ2-1, with a weak D call TRBD2 (6 bases). The CDR3 is made up of 12 amino acids. V lost 2 bases and J lost 9, with 11 bases in between. Germline CDR1 DFQATT, CDR2 SNEGSKA (reference sequence). This chain's CDR3 is CSARPTRFEQFF. In nucleotides, the CDR3 is TGCAGTGCTAGACCGACTAGGTTTGAGCAGTTCTTC.

This clonotype was recorded a few times. V is TRBV20-1 and J is TRBJ2-1; a possible D gene is TRBD2 (6 bases). CDR1 is DFQATT, CDR2 SNEGSKA, per germline (reference sequence). There are 14 residues in the CDR3. The ends were cut back, 6 bases at V and 7 bases at J, with 19 bases in the middle. DNA of the CDR3: TGCAGTGCACTCCGGGACCTAGCGAGGAATGAGCAGTTCTTC. Translating it yields CSALRDLARNEQFF.

This clonotype was found a few times. This rearrangement joins TRBV13 to TRBJ2-1, with 7 bases aligning to TRBD1. Looked up from germline, CDR1 is PRHDT and CDR2 is FYEKMQ (reference sequence). CDR3 length: 15 amino acids. The J segment lost 5 bases and the V segment lost 4 bases, leaving 8 bases of the junction unmatched. CDR3 DNA sequence: TGTGCCAGCAGCTCCCAAGGGGGCTGGAACAATGAGCAGTTCTTC. This sequence encodes CASSSQGGWNNEQFF. The full variable domain, rest sourced from reference TRBV13 and TRBJ2-1, is AAGVIQSPRHLIKEKRETATLKCYPIPRHDTVYWYQQGPGQDPQFLISFYEKMQSDKGSIPDRFSAQQFSDYHSELNMSSLELGDSALYFCASSSQGGWNNEQFFGPGTRLTVL.

The chain is built from TRBV7-9 and TRBJ2-3; D is unclear. The CDR3 has 15 residues. Germline CDR1 and CDR2: SEHNR and FQNEAQ (reference sequence). V was shortened by 1 base and J by 1 base, with 9 bases between the two germline ends. CDR3 residues: CASSLDGYGTDTQYF. CDR3 coding DNA: TGTGCCAGCAGCTTAGATGGATACGGCACAGATACGCAGTATTTT.

About this clonotype itself: A much larger clone is a single base away; this may be a read error. V is TRBV12-3 or TRBV12-4 and J is TRBJ2-7, with 12 bases lining up with TRBD2. V trimming: 5 bases; J trimming: 3 bases; junction bases outside the gene matches: 2. The CDR3 consists of 14 residues. CDR3 DNA: TGTGCCAGCAGTAAGACTAGCGGGAGCTACGAGCAGTACTTC. The encoded protein is CASSKTSGSYEQYF.

This clonotype was detected only a few times. This rearrangement joins TRBV7-8 to TRBJ2-7, with D maybe TRBD2 (5 bases). Germline CDR1 and CDR2: SGHVS and FQNEAQ. V was clipped by 1 base and J by 2 bases, with 6 bases between them. CDR3 length equals 13 residues. CDR3 nucleotides: TGTGCCAGCAGCTTAGAGAGGGCCTACGAGCAGTACTTC. Amino acids: CASSLERAYEQYF.

This clonotype has only a few counts. This chain uses TRBV25-1 with TRBJ1-1; no definite D call. Trimming cost V 2 bases and J 3 bases, with 4 bases left between them. The germline V gene encodes CDR1 MGHDK and CDR2 SYGVNS. CDR3 length: 12 residues. CDR3 amino acids: CASSERDTEAFF. The DNA for the CDR3 is TGTGCCAGCAGTGAACGGGACACTGAAGCTTTCTTT.

This clonotype was observed at least ten times. The chain links TRBV10-3 to TRBJ2-7, with TRBD1 matching over 7 bases. The V segment lost 1 base and the J segment 5 bases; nucleotides outside the gene matches: 8. Per the germline V gene, CDR1 is ENHRY and CDR2 is SYGVKD. CDR3 length: 15 amino acids. CDR3 coding DNA: TGTGCCATCAGTGAGTTGATAAGACAGGGAGACGAGCAGTACTTC. Protein sequence: CAISELIRQGDEQYF.

This clonotype was detected a few times. The chain couples TRBV3-1 to TRBJ2-2, with D possibly called TRBD1 or TRBD2 (6 bases each). This CDR3 is 16 amino acids long. CDR1 is LGHDT, CDR2 YNNKEL, per germline (reference sequence). V lost 3 bases and J 7 bases, leaving 18 bases between the germline ends. CDR3 protein: CASSQPTGAWVGELFF. CDR3 DNA sequence: TGTGCCAGCAGCCAGCCTACGGGGGCGTGGGTCGGGGAGCTGTTTTTT.

This clonotype was recorded a few times. The gene calls are TRBV7-2 and TRBJ2-3; TRBD1 is a possible D gene (5 bases). The CDR3 consists of 16 residues. V lost 1 base, J lost 3 bases, and 14 bases lay in between. Germline V gene sequence: CDR1 SGHTA, CDR2 FQGNSA. The CDR3 loop is CASSLEGPGLTDTQYF. The CDR3 nucleotides are TGTGCCAGCAGCTTAGAGGGGCCAGGATTAACAGATACGCAGTATTTT.

The rearrangement joins TRBV20-1 to TRBJ2-5; 12 positions agree with TRBD2. The CDR3 totals 15 residues. V shed 1 base and J 5 bases; nucleotides not matched to a gene: 5. CDR1 is DFQATT and CDR2 is SNEGSKA in the germline V gene (reference sequence). In DNA form, the CDR3 reads TGCAGTGCTAGAGGCACCGGGACTAGCGGGGAGACCCAGTACTTC. Its protein is CSARGTGTSGETQYF.

This clonotype was counted a few times. The chain couples TRBV4-1 to TRBJ1-2, with D perhaps matching TRBD1 (5 bases). V was clipped by 2 bases and J by 4 bases, with 11 bases between them. The germline V gene has CDR1 MGHRA and CDR2 YSYEKL. The CDR3 runs 14 residues. The CDR3, as DNA: TGCGCCAGCAGCCAAAAGGGACGGAGCTATGGCTACACCTTC. Translating it yields CASSQKGRSYGYTF.

The DNA of the CDR3 is TGTGCCATCAGTGACGGGACTAGCGGGCGAGCCTACGAGCAGTACTTC. This sequence encodes CAISDGTSGRAYEQYF. The rearrangement joins TRBV10-3 to TRBJ2-7; 12 nucleotides align to TRBD2. Germline loops: CDR1 ENHRY, CDR2 SYGVKD. J lost 2 bases, V lost 3 bases, and 5 bases had no gene match. The length of the CDR3 is 16 residues.

This clonotype was seen only a few times. J is TRBJ2-2 and V is TRBV12-3 or TRBV12-4, with D perhaps TRBD1 (5 bases). The germline V and J ends were trimmed by 3 bases and 5 bases, with 13 bases remaining between them. This CDR3 is 15 amino acids long. This CDR3 is CASSFREAPTGELFF. The CDR3 DNA is TGTGCCAGCAGTTTCAGGGAAGCCCCGACCGGGGAGCTGTTTTTT.